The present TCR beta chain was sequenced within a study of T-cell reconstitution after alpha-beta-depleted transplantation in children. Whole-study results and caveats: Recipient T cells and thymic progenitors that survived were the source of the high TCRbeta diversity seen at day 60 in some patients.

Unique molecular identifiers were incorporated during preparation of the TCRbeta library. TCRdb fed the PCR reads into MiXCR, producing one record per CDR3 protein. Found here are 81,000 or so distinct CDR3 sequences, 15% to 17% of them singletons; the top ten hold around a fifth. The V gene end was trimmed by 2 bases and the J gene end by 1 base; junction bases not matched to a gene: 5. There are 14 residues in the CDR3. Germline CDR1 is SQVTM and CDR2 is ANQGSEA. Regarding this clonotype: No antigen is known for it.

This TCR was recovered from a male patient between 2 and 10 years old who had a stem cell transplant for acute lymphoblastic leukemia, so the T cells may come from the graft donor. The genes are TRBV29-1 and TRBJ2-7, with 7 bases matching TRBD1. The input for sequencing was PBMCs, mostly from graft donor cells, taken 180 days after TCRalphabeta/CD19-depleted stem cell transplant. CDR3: CSVERTGSSYEQYF. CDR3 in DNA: TGCAGCGTTGAACGGACAGGTTCTTCCTACGAGCAGTACTTC.